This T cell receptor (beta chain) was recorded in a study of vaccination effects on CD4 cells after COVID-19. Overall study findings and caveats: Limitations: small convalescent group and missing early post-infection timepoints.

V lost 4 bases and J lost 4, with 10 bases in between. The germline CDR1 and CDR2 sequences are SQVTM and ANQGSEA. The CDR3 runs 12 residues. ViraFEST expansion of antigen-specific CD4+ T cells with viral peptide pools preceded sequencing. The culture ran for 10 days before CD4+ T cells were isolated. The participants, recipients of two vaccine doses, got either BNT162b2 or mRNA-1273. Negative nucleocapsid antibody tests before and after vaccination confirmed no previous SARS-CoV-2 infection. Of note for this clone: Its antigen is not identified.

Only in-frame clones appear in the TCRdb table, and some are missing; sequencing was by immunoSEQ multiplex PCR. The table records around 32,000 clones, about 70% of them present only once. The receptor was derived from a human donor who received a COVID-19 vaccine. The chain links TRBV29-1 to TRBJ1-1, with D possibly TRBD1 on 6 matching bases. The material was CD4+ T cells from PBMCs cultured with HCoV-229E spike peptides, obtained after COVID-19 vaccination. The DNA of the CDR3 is TGCAGCGTTGTTGGGGGCGTCACTGAAGCTTTCTTT. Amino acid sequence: CSVVGGVTEAFF.